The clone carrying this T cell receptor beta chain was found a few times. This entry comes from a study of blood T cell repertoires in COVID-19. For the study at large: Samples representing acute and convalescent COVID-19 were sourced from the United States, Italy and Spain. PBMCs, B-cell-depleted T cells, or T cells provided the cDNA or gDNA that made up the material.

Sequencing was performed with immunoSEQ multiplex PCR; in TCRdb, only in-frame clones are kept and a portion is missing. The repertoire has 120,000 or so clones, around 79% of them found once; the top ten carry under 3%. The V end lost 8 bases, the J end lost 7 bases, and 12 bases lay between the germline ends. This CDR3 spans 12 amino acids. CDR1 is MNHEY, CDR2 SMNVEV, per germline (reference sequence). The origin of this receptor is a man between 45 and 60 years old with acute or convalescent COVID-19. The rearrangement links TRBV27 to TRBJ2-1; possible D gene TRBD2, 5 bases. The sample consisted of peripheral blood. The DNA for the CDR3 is TGTGCCAGCGCCCAAGCGGCTAATGAGCAGTTCTTC. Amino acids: CASAQAANEQFF.